This entry features one T cell receptor beta chain sequence. The antigen is unknown. This specimen belongs to a study of T cell responses to AZD1222 COVID-19 vaccine. Whole-study findings and limits: Receipt of two AZD1222 doses was followed by a rise in Spike-specific TCR breadth and depth. Among spike-specific TCRs, nearly half reportedly target unmutated variant regions.

Trimming removed 0 bases at V and 10 bases at J, with 11 bases between. The germline V gene has CDR1 SGDLS and CDR2 YYNGEE. The length of the CDR3 is 14 residues. Profiling relied on immunoSEQ multiplex PCR, and the TCRdb table lists in-frame clones only, not all of them. The data contain 35,000 to 45,000 clones, around 82% of them singletons. The sequence came from an adult in good health. V and J are TRBV9 and TRBJ1-6; perhaps TRBD1 as D (5 bases). Sequencing used peripheral blood, obtained on day 0 of AZD1222 vaccination. The DNA of the CDR3 is TGTGCCAGCAGCGTAGGGACACTCGGATCACCCCTCCACTTT. This translates into CASSVGTLGSPLHF.